Listed below are T cell receptor beta chains from one sample, sequenced in a study of T cell responses to AZD1222 COVID-19 vaccine. Data came from immunoSEQ multiplex PCR; TCRdb stores just in-frame clones and leaves some out. The table records 120,000 or so clones, roughly nine tenths of them present only once. The sample in question was peripheral blood, obtained on day 0 of AZD1222 vaccination. These receptors were collected from an adult in good health. Each CDR3 is given with its conserved first and last residue. The D gene is left open where the match is weak. Some rows mark clone size as missing; the rest say once, few, many or name a class of expanded clone.

TRBJ2-3,TRBV9,TRBD2,NA,19,CASSVDWGGDYIGTDTQYF,TGTGCCAGCAGCGTAGATTGGGGAGGGGACTACATAGGCACAGATACGCAGTATTTT
TRBJ1-2,TRBV29-1,NA,NA,12,CSVEGTDYGYTF,TGCAGCGTTGAAGGGACAGACTATGGCTACACCTTC
TRBJ1-1,TRBV3-1/TRBV3-2,TRBD1,NA,20,CASSQGSLDPAGVGQGEAFF,TGTGCCAGCAGCCAAGGGAGCCTCGATCCGGCTGGGGTAGGACAGGGAGAAGCTTTCTTT
TRBJ2-7,TRBV18,NA,NA,13,CASSTASIYEQYF,TGTGCCAGCTCGACTGCCAGTATCTACGAGCAGTACTTC
TRBJ2-7,TRBV7-2,TRBD2,NA,13,CASRFSGTYEQYF,TGTGCCAGCAGATTCAGCGGGACTTACGAGCAGTACTTC
TRBJ1-1,TRBV6-5,NA,NA,14,CASTADMENTEAFF,TGTGCCAGCACCGCCGACATGGAGAACACTGAAGCTTTCTTT
TRBJ2-2,TRBV7-6,TRBD2,few,15,CASSPGLVRGGELFF,TGTGCCAGCAGCCCAGGACTAGTCCGGGGCGGGGAGCTGTTTTTT
TRBJ1-5,TRBV2,NA,NA,16,CASSEGTDLSNQPQHF,TGTGCCAGCAGTGAAGGGACAGACCTTAGCAATCAGCCCCAGCATTTT
TRBJ1-1,TRBV2,NA,NA,14,CASSNGGPNTEAFF,TGTGCCAGCAGTAACGGGGGCCCGAACACTGAAGCTTTCTTT
TRBJ2-5,TRBV5-1,NA,NA,17,CASSLPEQGTREETQYF,TGCGCCAGCAGCTTACCCGAACAGGGAACCAGGGAAGAGACCCAGTACTTC